Sequencing of this TCR beta chain was carried out in a study of T-cell reconstitution after alpha-beta-depleted transplantation in children. Study-level points and caveats: Diversity of TCRbeta at day 60 was high in some patients, arising from surviving recipient T cells and thymic progenitors. When one year had passed after transplant, most T-cell counts and diversity came from newly produced T cells. There were reportedly several hundred expanded graft clones from which alpha-beta T cells came about two months after transplant.

Unique molecular identifiers tagged the TCRbeta library. TCRdb reanalysed the PCR reads using MiXCR and keeps one entry per CDR3 protein. The data contain approximately 430,000 distinct CDR3 sequences, 15% to 20% of them singletons. The ends were cut back, 2 bases at V and 0 bases at J, with 11 bases in the middle. This CDR3 spans 16 amino acids. On this clonotype: What it binds is not known.

The origin of this receptor is a boy in the first two years of life who had a stem cell transplant for Wiskott-Aldrich syndrome, so the T cells may come from the graft donor. The V gene is TRBV12-3 or TRBV12-4, the J gene TRBJ2-4; D unresolved. The sequencing used PBMCs, mostly from graft donor cells, collected 360 days after TCRalphabeta/CD19-depleted stem cell transplant. Written as DNA, the CDR3 is TGTGCCAGCAGTTTATTGGGTCGTCAAGCCAAAAACATTCAGTACTTC. Its protein is CASSLLGRQAKNIQYF.